This TCR beta chain comes out of a study of blood T cells in healthy people across ages. Regarding the study as a whole: Per-million-T-cell TCR beta diversity fell roughly linearly with age.

Trimming cost V 0 bases and J 9 bases; bases outside gene matches: 16. CDR1 is DFQATT and CDR2 is SNEGSKA in the germline V gene (reference sequence). The CDR3 is made up of 17 amino acids. This clonotype was seen once. The antigen is unknown. Next came a second PCR, run for 7 to 11 cycles, which used a sample-barcoded 5' primer along with a J-beta primer mix. Any given sample supplied a minimum of 2.5 million CDR3-containing paired-end reads. TCRdb redid the calling of the 5' RACE reads with MiXCR, one entry per CDR3 protein. The sample has approximately 1.5 million distinct CDR3 sequences; 40% to 45% are singletons. Ranging in age from about 6 to 100, the donors were healthy Caucasian individuals from Russia. Total RNA, at least 6 micrograms per sample, came from PBMCs.

This clonotype was obtained from a woman aged 18-30 years in good health. Input material: blood. J is TRBJ2-1 and V is TRBV20-1; 8 nucleotides align to TRBD2. CDR3 protein: CSARDGLKSGSLSEQFF. CDR3 in DNA: TGCAGTGCTAGAGATGGCCTCAAGAGCGGGAGTTTGAGTGAGCAGTTCTTC.